This TCR beta chain appears in the sequencing data of a study of blood T cell repertoires in COVID-19. About the study: From the United States, Italy and Spain came samples of acute and convalescent COVID-19.

This CDR3 spans 16 amino acids. The ends were cut back, 3 bases at V and 1 base at J, with 12 bases in the middle. Germline CDR1 SNHLY, CDR2 FYNNEI. Measured with immunoSEQ multiplex PCR; TCRdb has only the in-frame clones, and not every one. The sample holds some 450,000 clones; 70% to 90% are singletons and the top ten take roughly 0.84%. The chain employs TRBV2 and TRBJ2-2, with D possibly TRBD2 on 6 matching bases. Sequenced: peripheral blood. The TCR originated in a man aged 18 to 29 with COVID-19, enrolled during active disease. The DNA of the CDR3 is TGTGCCAGCAGTGAGGGCTCGGGGGTGAACACCGGGGAGCTGTTTTTT. This translates into CASSEGSGVNTGELFF. Full variable domain (missing parts from reference TRBV2 and TRBJ2-2): EPEVTQTPSHQVTQMGQEVILRCVPISNHLYFYWYRQILGQKVEFLVSFYNNEISEKSEIFDDQFSVERPDGSNFTLKIRSTKLEDSAMYFCASSEGSGVNTGELFFGEGSRLTVL.